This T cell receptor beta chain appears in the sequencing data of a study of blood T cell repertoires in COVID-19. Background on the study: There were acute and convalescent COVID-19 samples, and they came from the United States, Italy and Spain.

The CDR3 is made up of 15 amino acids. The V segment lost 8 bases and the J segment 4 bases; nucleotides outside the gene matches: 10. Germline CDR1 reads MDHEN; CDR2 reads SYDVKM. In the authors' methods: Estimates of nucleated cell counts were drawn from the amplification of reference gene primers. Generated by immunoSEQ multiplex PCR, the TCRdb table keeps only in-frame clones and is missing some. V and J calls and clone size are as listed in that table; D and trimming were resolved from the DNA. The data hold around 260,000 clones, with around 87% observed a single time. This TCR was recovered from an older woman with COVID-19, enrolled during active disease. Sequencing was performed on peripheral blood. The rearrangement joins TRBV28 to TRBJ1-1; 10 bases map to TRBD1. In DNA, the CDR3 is TGTGCCAGCGATGGGACAGGGGACCCCTCCACTGAAGCTTTCTTT. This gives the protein CASDGTGDPSTEAFF.